These 8 T cell receptor beta chains share one sample of origin, sequenced in a study of T cells in Graves' hyperthyroidism and ophthalmopathy (dated by TCRdb to about 2019). The library was prepared using multiplex PCR. Reads for this sample came from an Illumina HiSeq 2000. Amplification of TCR beta CDR3 regions was carried out from RNA transcripts. The first round of RT-PCR for the TCR CDR3 was performed with the HTBI primer set and the Qiagen OneStep RT-PCR kit. TCRdb reanalyzed the raw reads on its own, using fastp at Q25 for trimming and MiXCR for clone calling, and kept in-frame beta chains. Rows are unified per CDR3 protein, each entry keeping the most common DNA and genes. Within this sample are around 700,000 distinct CDR3 sequences, with 18% of them counted one time only. In total, the top ten clones hold 15% to 20% of the sample. Sequenced sample: blood. These receptors were collected from a woman aged 45-65 years with Graves' hyperthyroidism that later progressed to Graves' ophthalmopathy.

The chain has TRBV29-1 and TRBJ1-2, with D tentatively TRBD1 (5 bases). This CDR3 spans 13 amino acids. Trimming pared 1 base from V and 8 bases from J, leaving 14 bases between. Per germline, CDR1 SQVTM and CDR2 ANQGSEA. Here the CDR3 DNA reads TGCAGCGTTGAAGCCCCCCGCGGGGACGGCTACACCTTC. Protein sequence: CSVEAPRGDGYTF.

This clonotype occurred a few times. J is TRBJ2-5 and V is TRBV7-9, with D uncertain. The germline gives CDR1 SEHNR, CDR2 FQNEAQ (reference sequence). V was pared by 5 bases and J by 4 bases, with 14 bases between. This CDR3 has 14 residues. The CDR3 sequence is CASSLTVPGETQYF. The CDR3 coding sequence is TGTGCCAGCAGCCTGACGGTACCTGGAGAGACCCAGTACTTC.

This chain links TRBV6-1 with TRBJ2-7; D perhaps matches TRBD1 (6 bases). V lost 6 bases and J 3 bases, leaving 15 bases between the germline ends. The germline CDR1 and CDR2 sequences are MNHNS and SASEGT. The CDR3 runs to 14 residues. The CDR3 nucleotides are TGTGCCAGCAGCCCTTTACAGGGTGGCTACGAGCAGTACTTC. Translating it yields CASSPLQGGYEQYF.

This clonotype was picked up many times. V and J are TRBV18 and TRBJ1-2; D is undetermined. V lost 2 bases and J 8 bases, leaving 27 bases between the germline ends. The germline gives CDR1 KGHSH, CDR2 LQKENI. The CDR3 has 18 amino acids. The CDR3 DNA reads as TGTGCCAGCTCACCAAGTGCGACAAGTGCTCCTACAATCTGGGGCTACACCTTC. The encoded protein is CASSPSATSAPTIWGYTF. The full variable domain, in which reference TRBV18 and TRBJ1-2 provide the parts outside the CDR3, is NAGVMQNPRHLVRRRGQEARLRCSPMKGHSHVYWYRQLPEEGLKFMVYLQKENIIDESGMPKERFSAEFPKEGPSILRIQQVVRGDSAAYFCASSPSATSAPTIWGYTFGSGTRLTVV.

Here the CDR3 DNA reads TGCGCCAGCAGCGACCCGGGGAATAATTCACCCCTCCACTTT. This encodes CASSDPGNNSPLHF. J is TRBJ1-6 and V is TRBV5-1; D call uncertain. The ends were cut back, 4 bases at V and 5 bases at J, with 10 bases in the middle. CDR3 length: 14 residues. Per the germline V gene, CDR1 is SGHRS and CDR2 is YFSETQ.

This clonotype has just a few counts. The chain uses TRBV10-2 and TRBJ2-3; TRBD2 aligns across 11 bases. With V trimmed by 6 bases and J by 0 bases, 11 bases remained unmatched. The germline V gene has CDR1 WSHSY and CDR2 SAAADI. This CDR3 has 18 residues. The DNA of the CDR3 is TGCGCCAGCAGGAGGACTAGCGGGCGGATTTCTAGCACAGATACGCAGTATTTT. Protein sequence: CASRRTSGRISSTDTQYF.

This chain connects TRBV20-1 to TRBJ2-2; 11 bases line up with TRBD2. The germline CDR1 and CDR2 sequences are DFQATT and SNEGSKA (reference sequence). V trimming: 5 bases; J trimming: 1 base; junction bases outside the gene matches: 12. This CDR3 is 18 amino acids long. The CDR3 nucleotides are TGCAGTGCTCGAACGACTAGCGGGGAGAATAGGAACACCGGGGAGCTGTTTTTT. Translated, it gives CSARTTSGENRNTGELFF.

This clonotype appeared once. This may come from a read error, since a much larger clone is one base off. This CDR3 fails to terminate in the conserved phenylalanine or tryptophan, so it likely reflects a read error. This chain's CDR3 is CASRGSGQPQHS. The CDR3 coding sequence is TGTGCCAGCAGGGGGTCCGGACAGCCCCAGCATTCT. The rearrangement joins TRBV2 to TRBJ1-5, with D unclear. Deletions cut 6 bases from V and 7 bases from J, with 10 bases between. The germline V gene has CDR1 SNHLY and CDR2 FYNNEI. The CDR3 extends over 12 amino acids.